These 8 T cell receptor beta chains originate from one sample sequenced in a study of early T cells in non-severe SARS-CoV-2 infection. Each CDR3 protein is one row after TCRdb ran MiXCR on the 5' RACE reads. The data contain 25,000 or so distinct CDR3 sequences, just under 3% of them seen just once; the ten biggest clones take up approximately 0.72%. The source material was whole blood. Receptors were obtained from an adult who was a healthcare worker with PCR-confirmed SARS-CoV-2 infection or an uninfected control (not recorded which).

Concerning this clonotype: Just one base apart from a much larger clone, this may be a read error. This chain uses TRBV5-4 with TRBJ2-1; D might be TRBD1 or TRBD2, each matching 5 bases. The CDR3 runs 14 residues. Trimming took 6 bases from V and 12 from J, leaving 22 bases between them. Germline V gene lookup returns CDR1 SGHNT and CDR2 YYREEE (reference sequence). The CDR3 DNA reads TGTGCCAGCAACACTCCGTGGGACGCCCCGGGGCAGTTCTTC. This translates into CASNTPWDAPGQFF.

This clonotype has ten or more counts. This rearrangement joins TRBV18 to TRBJ2-2; D is unresolved. Germline V gene lookup returns CDR1 KGHSH and CDR2 LQKENI. The length of the CDR3 is 14 residues. With 3 bases removed from V and 4 bases from J, the gap between germline ends came to 9 bases. For the CDR3, the DNA is TGTGCCAGCTCACCTAATAGACCCACCGGGGAGCTGTTTTTT. It codes for CASSPNRPTGELFF.

This clonotype was observed many times. The chain recombines TRBV5-1 with TRBJ2-2; D is unresolved. Trimming removed 4 bases from V and 3 bases from J, with 13 bases in between. This CDR3 is 15 amino acids long. Germline V CDR1 and CDR2: SGHRS, YFSETQ. CDR3 protein: CASSPMHPDTGELFF. Here the CDR3 DNA reads TGCGCCAGCAGCCCAATGCACCCGGACACCGGGGAGCTGTTTTTT. Variable domain in full (rest from reference TRBV5-1 and TRBJ2-2): KAGVTQTPRYLIKTRGQQVTLSCSPISGHRSVSWYQQTPGQGLQFLFEYFSETQRNKGNFPGRFSGRQFSNSRSEMNVSTLELGDSALYLCASSPMHPDTGELFFGEGSRLTVL.

This clonotype was picked up many times. This chain connects TRBV7-2 to TRBJ1-5; TRBD1 is a possible D gene (5 bases). Germline-derived CDR1 and CDR2 are SGHTA and FQGNSA. V was trimmed by 7 bases and J by 6 bases, leaving 16 bases between them. The CDR3 covers 14 residues. The CDR3 protein is CASTPTWGGQPQHF. The CDR3 DNA reads as TGTGCCAGCACCCCAACGTGGGGGGGTCAGCCCCAGCATTTT.

This clonotype was detected many times. V gene TRBV12-3 or TRBV12-4 combines with J gene TRBJ1-1; no clear D gene. Trimming pared 3 bases from V and 3 bases from J, leaving 8 bases between. The CDR3 runs 13 residues. CDR3 DNA: TGTGCCAGCAGTTTCAATGAGGACACTGAAGCTTTCTTT. This encodes CASSFNEDTEAFF.

The V call is TRBV3-1, the J call TRBJ1-1; the D is unclear. The V end was cut by 1 base, the J end by 8 bases, with 14 bases between. The CDR3 sequence is 14 residues long. Looked up from germline, CDR1 is LGHDT and CDR2 is YNNKEL (reference sequence). CDR3 DNA sequence: TGTGCCAGCAGCCAAGTCGTAGGGTCGGGAGAAGCTTTCTTT. This sequence encodes CASSQVVGSGEAFF.

The sample holds many counts of this clonotype. The V gene is TRBV5-1, the J gene TRBJ1-6, with 12 bases identical to TRBD1. V lost 4 bases to trimming and J lost 9 bases; unmatched junction nucleotides: 5. The CDR3 covers 15 residues. Per the germline V gene, CDR1 is SGHRS and CDR2 is YFSETQ. The CDR3 is CASSTGTGGLSPLHF. CDR3 nucleotide sequence: TGCGCCAGCAGCACGGGGACAGGGGGCCTTTCACCCCTCCACTTT.

This clonotype was seen more than once but under ten times. The chain joins TRBV9 to TRBJ2-3; 11 positions match TRBD2. CDR1 is SGDLS and CDR2 is YYNGEE in the germline V gene. Unmatched junction bases numbered 16, after V lost 3 bases and J lost 1 base. CDR3 length: 20 residues. The CDR3 DNA follows: TGTGCCAGCAGCGCCGAAGGGCCCTTTACTAGCGGGGGCCGCACAGATACGCAGTATTTT. This sequence encodes CASSAEGPFTSGGRTDTQYF.